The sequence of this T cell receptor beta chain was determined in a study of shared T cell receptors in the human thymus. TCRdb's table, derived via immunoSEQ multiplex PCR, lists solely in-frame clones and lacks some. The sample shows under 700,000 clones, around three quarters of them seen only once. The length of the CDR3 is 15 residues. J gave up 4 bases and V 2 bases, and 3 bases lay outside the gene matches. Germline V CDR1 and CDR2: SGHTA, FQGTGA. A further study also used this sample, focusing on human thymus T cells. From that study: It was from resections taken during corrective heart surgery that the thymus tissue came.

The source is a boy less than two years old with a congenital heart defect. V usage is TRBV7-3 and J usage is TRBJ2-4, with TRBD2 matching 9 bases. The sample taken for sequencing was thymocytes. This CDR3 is CASSLFSGGKNIQYF. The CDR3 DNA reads TGTGCCAGCAGCTTATTTAGCGGGGGAAAAAACATTCAGTACTTC.